The 30 T cell receptor beta chains reported below all come from one sample, sequenced in a study of blood T cell repertoires in COVID-19. Sequenced by immunoSEQ multiplex PCR; TCRdb stores in-frame clones only, minus some. This sample has more than 130,000 clones, with about 80% found just once. Source material: peripheral blood. These receptors were taken from a woman of 80 years or more in a cohort sampled during active or convalescent COVID-19.

The J gene is TRBJ2-3, the V gene TRBV3-1 (or the pseudogene TRBV3-2), with D perhaps TRBD1 (5 bases). Trimming cost V 6 bases and J 1 base, with 14 bases left between them. Germline V gives CDR1 LGHDT, CDR2 YNNKEL (reference sequence). The CDR3 consists of 15 residues. In DNA form, the CDR3 reads TGTGCCAGCAGGCCAATGGGGCGAGGCACAGATACGCAGTATTTT. Its translation is CASRPMGRGTDTQYF.

By sample fraction, this clone is medium-sized. The chain employs TRBV4-1 and TRBJ2-3; D remains ambiguous. Trimming removed 4 bases from V and 6 bases from J, with 11 bases in between. This CDR3 has 13 amino acids. The germline CDR1 and CDR2 sequences are MGHRA and YSYEKL. Written as DNA, the CDR3 is TGCGCCAGCAGCCCGAGCTCATGGGATACGCAGTATTTT. Its translation: CASSPSSWDTQYF.

This clone was observed a handful of times. V and J are TRBV6-5 and TRBJ2-2; D is unclear. The V end was cut by 2 bases, the J end by 4 bases, with 11 bases between. This CDR3 is 15 amino acids long. The germline V gene encodes CDR1 MNHEY and CDR2 SVGAGI. In nucleotides, the CDR3 is TGTGCCAGCAGTTACACGCCCTCAGGCACCGGGGAGCTGTTTTTT. The encoded protein is CASSYTPSGTGELFF.

The rearrangement uses TRBV30 and TRBJ1-2; TRBD1 matches 7 bases. Germline-derived CDR1 and CDR2 are GTSNPN and SVGIG (reference sequence). The V segment lost 0 bases and the J segment 0 bases; nucleotides outside the gene matches: 10. The length of the CDR3 is 17 residues. The CDR3 DNA reads as TGTGCCTGGAGTGTAGCCCTCGGGACAGTCACTAACTATGGCTACACCTTC. Residues: CAWSVALGTVTNYGYTF.

The chain joins TRBV7-2 to TRBJ2-5, with D unclear. Germline V lookup: CDR1 SGHTA, CDR2 FQGNSA. This CDR3 has 14 residues. Trimming left V 5 bases short and J 5 bases short, with 15 bases between. CDR3 region: CASSGLSVHETQYF. The CDR3 DNA reads TGTGCCAGCAGCGGCCTCTCAGTCCACGAGACCCAGTACTTC. Full variable domain (rest looked up from reference TRBV7-2 and TRBJ2-5): GAGVSQSPSNKVTEKGKDVELRCDPISGHTALYWYRQSLGQGLEFLIYFQGNSAPDKSGLPSDRFSAERTGGSVSTLTIQRTQQEDSAVYLCASSGLSVHETQYFGPGTRLLVL.

V gene TRBV6-5 combines with J gene TRBJ1-2, with D uncertain. The germline gives CDR1 MNHEY, CDR2 SVGAGI. The CDR3 spans 13 residues. Trimming pared 7 bases from V and 1 base from J, leaving 10 bases between. CDR3 amino acids: CASTLDLNYGYTF. As DNA, the CDR3 is TGTGCCAGCACCCTAGACCTTAACTATGGCTACACCTTC.

The chain recombines TRBV5-4 with TRBJ2-7; 7 bases are a match to TRBD1. Germline V gene lookup returns CDR1 SGHNT and CDR2 YYREEE (reference sequence). Trimming at V came to 0 bases and at J to 1 base, leaving 4 bases not matched to a gene. The CDR3 length is 15 residues. The CDR3 DNA reads as TGTGCCAGCAGCTTGGTGGGGACAGATTCCTACGAGCAGTACTTC. This translates into CASSLVGTDSYEQYF.

The gene calls are TRBV4-3 and TRBJ2-2, with D hard to call. V lost 3 bases and J lost 1, with 12 bases in between. Germline V lookup: CDR1 LGHNA, CDR2 YSLEER. CDR3 length: 16 residues. The CDR3 coding sequence is TGCGCCAGCAGCCAGGGCCCTTCAGGGAACACCGGGGAGCTGTTTTTT. Protein product: CASSQGPSGNTGELFF.

The CDR3 bases are TGTGCCAGCAGCTTAAACAACTACAATGAGCAGTTCTTC. It specifies CASSLNNYNEQFF. This chain connects TRBV11-3 to TRBJ2-1; D remains unclear. There are 13 residues in the CDR3. Trimming removed 2 bases at V and 3 bases at J, with 5 bases between. Germline V gene data show CDR1 as SGHNT and CDR2 as YENEEA.

This clone was observed a few times. The chain joins TRBV7-3 to TRBJ1-2, with 8 bases identical to TRBD1. The CDR3 contains 16 residues. V dropped 2 bases and J dropped 0; count of bases not matched to a gene: 5. Germline loops: CDR1 SGHTA, CDR2 FQGTGA. This CDR3 reads CASSLGTGLANYGYTF. The DNA of the CDR3 is TGTGCCAGCAGCTTAGGGACAGGTTTAGCTAACTATGGCTACACCTTC.

The chain carries TRBV4-1 and TRBJ2-3, with D perhaps TRBD1 (7 bases). The CDR3 contains 17 residues. V was trimmed by 4 bases and J by 3 bases, leaving 20 bases between them. Germline V gives CDR1 MGHRA, CDR2 YSYEKL. CDR3 coding DNA: TGCGCCAGCAGCCCAAGAGCGCCGGAGGGGGCAACAGATACGCAGTATTTT. This encodes CASSPRAPEGATDTQYF.

This sequence joins TRBV6-2 or TRBV6-3 and TRBJ2-7; possible D gene TRBD1, 5 bases. The CDR3 extends over 12 amino acids. The germline V and J ends were trimmed by 6 bases and 7 bases, with 13 bases remaining between them. CDR1 and CDR2 (germline): MNHEY, SVGEGT. Here the CDR3 reads CASSFTGEEQYV. CDR3 in DNA: TGTGCCAGCAGCTTTACAGGAGAGGAGCAGTACGTC.

The chain recombines TRBV11-2 with TRBJ1-3; the D is unclear. Germline V gene lookup returns CDR1 SGHAT and CDR2 FQNNGV. The CDR3 runs to 14 residues. V was shortened by 5 bases and J by 0 bases, with 8 bases between the two germline ends. CDR3 region: CASSPILSGNTIYF. The DNA for the CDR3 is TGTGCCAGCAGCCCTATACTCTCTGGAAACACCATATATTTT.

The rearrangement links TRBV7-9 to TRBJ2-7; 10 positions match TRBD1. This CDR3 region has 14 residues. Germline trimming cut 5 bases from V and 4 bases from J; bases unmatched to any gene: 5. Looked up from germline, CDR1 is SEHNR and CDR2 is FQNEAQ (reference sequence). CDR3 in amino acids: CASSPRQGAYEQYV. The CDR3 coding sequence is TGTGCCAGCAGCCCGAGACAGGGGGCTTACGAGCAGTACGTC.

The chain has TRBV2 and TRBJ2-1; D perhaps matches TRBD1 (6 bases). Germline values: CDR1 SNHLY, CDR2 FYNNEI. The CDR3 runs to 15 residues. V dropped 6 bases and J dropped 1 base, with 13 bases sitting between them. CDR3 region: CASSPYRVSYNEQFF. The CDR3 DNA follows: TGTGCCAGCAGCCCCTACAGGGTGTCCTACAATGAGCAGTTCTTC.

The chain has TRBV1 and TRBJ1-3; TRBD1 reflects the table's D call only, with no check against the DNA. TRBV1 is recorded as a pseudogene. The CDR3 consists of 18 residues. CDR3 region: CTSSRHIRGLPSGNTIYF. CDR3 DNA sequence: TGCACCAGCAGCCGCCATATAAGGGGGCTTCCCTCTGGAAACACCATATATTTT.

V and J are TRBV5-6 and TRBJ2-6; TRBD1 aligns across 7 bases. CDR1 is SGHDT and CDR2 is YYEEEE in the germline V gene. V shed 3 bases, J shed 0 bases, and the junction held 9 bases outside the gene matches. CDR3 length: 18 amino acids. DNA of the CDR3: TGTGCCAGCAGCTCCGGACAGGCCCGGTTCTCTGGGGCCAACGTCCTGACTTTC. Protein sequence: CASSSGQARFSGANVLTF.

This sequence joins TRBV7-9 and TRBJ1-2, with 7 bases lining up with TRBD1. Germline V CDR1 and CDR2: SEHNR, FQNEAQ (reference sequence). Trimming at V came to 5 bases and at J to 3 bases, leaving 3 bases not matched to a gene. The CDR3 is made up of 13 amino acids. CDR3 sequence reads: CASSRDSYYGYTF. In DNA, the CDR3 is TGTGCCAGCAGCCGGGACAGCTACTATGGCTACACCTTC.

The chain employs TRBV4-3 and TRBJ1-1, with 9 bases identical to TRBD1. CDR3 length equals 18 residues. The germline CDR1 and CDR2 sequences are LGHNA and YSLEER. Trimming removed 4 bases from V and 1 base from J; junction bases left unmatched: 13. In nucleotides, the CDR3 is TGCGCCAGCAGCCCCCTAATAACAGGGGGCGGTTCGAACACTGAAGCTTTCTTT. Translating it yields CASSPLITGGGSNTEAFF.

J is TRBJ1-2 and V is TRBV5-6; D not certain. The CDR3 covers 12 residues. V lost 4 bases and J 8 bases, leaving 12 bases between the germline ends. CDR1 and CDR2 from the germline V gene are SGHDT and YYEEEE. The CDR3 loop is CASSLRLLGYTF. The DNA of the CDR3 is TGTGCCAGCAGCCTCCGACTGCTAGGCTACACCTTC.

This chain links TRBV3-1 (or the pseudogene TRBV3-2) with TRBJ2-3; 9 nucleotides line up with TRBD2. The CDR3 consists of 17 residues. The J segment lost 1 base and the V segment lost 5 bases, leaving 10 bases of the junction unmatched. CDR1 and CDR2 (germline): LGHDT, YNNKEL (reference sequence). This CDR3 is CASSYLARGGGTDTQYF. CDR3 DNA: TGTGCCAGCAGCTATTTAGCTCGCGGGGGGGGCACAGATACGCAGTATTTT.

J is TRBJ1-3 and V is TRBV30; 10 bases are a match to TRBD1. J was trimmed by 6 bases and V by 2 bases; bases with no gene match: 4. Germline assignment: CDR1 GTSNPN and CDR2 SVGIG (reference sequence). There are 14 residues in the CDR3. Here the CDR3 DNA reads TGTGCCTGGAGTCGGACAGGGGGGGCAAACACCATATATTTT. It yields the protein CAWSRTGGANTIYF.

This chain joins TRBV7-6 and TRBJ2-3, with TRBD2 identical over 10 bases. V gave up 3 bases and J gave up 2 bases; unmatched junction bases: 2. CDR1 and CDR2 (germline): SGHVS, FNYEAQ. This CDR3 spans 15 amino acids. The chain's CDR3 is CASSFSGGYTDTQYF. The DNA of the CDR3 is TGTGCCAGCAGCTTTAGCGGGGGGTACACAGATACGCAGTATTTT.

The rearrangement links TRBV5-1 to TRBJ2-3; D is possibly TRBD1 (5 bases). This CDR3 is built from 15 residues. CDR1 is SGHRS, CDR2 YFSETQ, per germline. The V end lost 0 bases, the J end lost 4 bases, and 12 bases lay between the germline ends. DNA for the CDR3: TGCGCCAGCAGCTTGGGTGCCAGGGTGGCAGATACGCAGTATTTT. It translates to CASSLGARVADTQYF.

This chain links TRBV18 with TRBJ1-5; 10 bases map to TRBD1. V dropped 4 bases and J dropped 6; count of bases not matched to a gene: 6. This CDR3 contains 15 residues. Germline CDR1 reads KGHSH; CDR2 reads LQKENI. As DNA, the CDR3 is TGTGCCAGCTCACGCGGACAGGGGGACCTTCAGCCCCAGCATTTT. This translates into CASSRGQGDLQPQHF.

V gene TRBV6-2 or TRBV6-3 combines with J gene TRBJ2-5; D may be TRBD1 (6 bases). The CDR3 loop spans 16 amino acids. Germline CDR1 is MNHEY and CDR2 is SVGEGT. V was shortened by 2 bases and J by 1 base, with 14 bases between the two germline ends. The CDR3 DNA reads as TGTGCCAGCAGTTACCCCGGACAGACCCTCCAAGAGACCCAGTACTTC. Amino acid sequence: CASSYPGQTLQETQYF.

The chain employs TRBV7-2 and TRBJ2-1; TRBD2 matches at 8 bases. This CDR3 spans 16 amino acids. From germline, CDR1 is SGHTA and CDR2 FQGNSA. The V segment lost 5 bases and the J segment 6 bases; nucleotides outside the gene matches: 12. The CDR3 here is CASSPRGAGGINEQFF. CDR3 in DNA: TGTGCCAGCAGCCCCCGGGGGGCGGGGGGCATCAATGAGCAGTTCTTC.

This clone was seen more than once but under ten times. The chain has TRBV5-5 and TRBJ2-7, with TRBD1 identical over 8 bases. V lost 0 bases and J lost 1; bases outside the gene matches: 0. Germline CDR1 reads SGHKS; CDR2 reads YYEKEE (reference sequence). This CDR3 is built from 14 residues. The CDR3 reads CASSLGQGSYEQYF. The CDR3 nucleotides are TGTGCCAGCAGCTTGGGACAGGGGTCCTACGAGCAGTACTTC.

The gene calls are TRBV6-1 and TRBJ2-1, with no clear D. The CDR3 loop spans 13 amino acids. Trimming pared 2 bases from V and 8 bases from J, leaving 10 bases between. The germline gives CDR1 MNHNS, CDR2 SASEGT. The CDR3, as DNA: TGTGCCAGCAGTGAAATCCTGTCGGATGAGCAGTTCTTC. This codes for CASSEILSDEQFF.

V gene TRBV7-2 combines with J gene TRBJ2-5; 9 nucleotides agree with TRBD2. J gave up 2 bases and V 1 base, and 5 bases lay outside the gene matches. This CDR3 contains 16 residues. Germline CDR1 reads SGHTA; CDR2 reads FQGNSA. CDR3 bases: TGTGCCAGCAGCTTAGAGAGTAGCGGGGGTCAAGAGACCCAGTACTTC. Its translation is CASSLESSGGQETQYF.